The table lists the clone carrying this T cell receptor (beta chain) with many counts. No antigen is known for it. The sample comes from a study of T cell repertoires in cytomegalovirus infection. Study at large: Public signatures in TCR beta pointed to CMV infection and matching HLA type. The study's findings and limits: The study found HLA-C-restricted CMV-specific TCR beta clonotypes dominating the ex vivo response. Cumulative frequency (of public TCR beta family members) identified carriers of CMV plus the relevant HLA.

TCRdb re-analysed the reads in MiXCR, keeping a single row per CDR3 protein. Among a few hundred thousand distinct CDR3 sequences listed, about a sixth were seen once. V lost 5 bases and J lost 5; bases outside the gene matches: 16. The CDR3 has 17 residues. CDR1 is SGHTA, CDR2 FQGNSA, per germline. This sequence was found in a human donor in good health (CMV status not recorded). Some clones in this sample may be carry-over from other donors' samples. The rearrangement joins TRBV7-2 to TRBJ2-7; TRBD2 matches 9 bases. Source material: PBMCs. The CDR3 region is CASSQTGGTSLFNEQYV. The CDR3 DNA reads TGTGCCAGCAGCCAGACTGGTGGGACTAGCCTTTTTAACGAGCAGTACGTC.